The next 26 T cell receptor beta chains were all read from a single sample in a study of molecular identifiers for immune sequencing clone quantification. From the PCR reads, TCRdb called clonotypes with MiXCR, one entry per CDR3 protein. The sample records 490,000 or so distinct CDR3 sequences, around a fifth being singletons. The sequencing sample was made of naive CD8+ T cells from blood, with Jurkat cell RNA spiked in. The sample's subset: FACS-sorted CD8+CD4-CCR7+CD45RA+ naive T cells. These receptors came from a human donor in good health. Some libraries in this study had Jurkat cell RNA spiked in.

This sequence joins TRBV27 and TRBJ1-2, with D hard to call. Trimming pared 4 bases from V and 4 bases from J, leaving 10 bases between. This CDR3 spans 13 amino acids. CDR1 and CDR2 from the germline V gene are MNHEY and SMNVEV (reference sequence). DNA of the CDR3: TGTGCCAGCAGTTCGCATATTCTCTATGGCTACACCTTC. Protein sequence: CASSSHILYGYTF.

This rearrangement joins TRBV20-1 to TRBJ2-7; 8 nucleotides align to TRBD2. CDR1 and CDR2 from the germline V gene are DFQATT and SNEGSKA (reference sequence). V lost 0 bases, J lost 4 bases, and 8 bases stayed unmatched. The CDR3 covers 15 residues. In nucleotides, the CDR3 is TGCAGTGCTAGAGACCGGACTAGCTCATTTTACGAGCAGTACTTC. Translated, it gives CSARDRTSSFYEQYF.

This chain connects TRBV7-2 to TRBJ1-1; the match to TRBD1 covers 7 bases. V shed 3 bases, J shed 0 bases, and the junction held 4 bases outside the gene matches. The germline V gene encodes CDR1 SGHTA and CDR2 FQGNSA. CDR3 length equals 15 residues. This chain's CDR3 is CASSFTTGMNTEAFF. The CDR3 DNA reads TGTGCCAGCAGCTTCACGACAGGGATGAACACTGAAGCTTTCTTT.

The gene calls are TRBV6-5 and TRBJ2-7; TRBD2 matches 9 bases. Germline CDR1 reads MNHEY; CDR2 reads SVGAGI. The CDR3 has 15 residues. Trimming removed 7 bases from V and 4 bases from J; junction bases left unmatched: 11. CDR3 in amino acids: CASMNSGRGFYEQYF. CDR3 DNA sequence: TGTGCCAGCATGAATAGCGGGAGAGGTTTTTACGAGCAGTACTTC.

This clonotype occurred many times. The chain couples TRBV20-1 to TRBJ2-7; D not resolved. The CDR3 totals 13 residues. The germline V gene has CDR1 DFQATT and CDR2 SNEGSKA (reference sequence). V was trimmed by 7 bases and J by 0 bases, leaving 13 bases between them. The CDR3 DNA reads as TGCAGTGTTTCCCATGAATCCTCCTACGAGCAGTACTTC. This translates into CSVSHESSYEQYF.

There are many counts of this clonotype. The genes are TRBV29-1 and TRBJ2-7; D is possibly TRBD1 (7 bases). Trimming took 3 bases from V and 0 from J, leaving 12 bases between them. The CDR3 has 14 residues. Per germline, CDR1 SQVTM and CDR2 ANQGSEA. The CDR3 here is CSVDSRGDSYEQYF. CDR3 DNA sequence: TGCAGCGTTGACTCCAGGGGGGACTCCTACGAGCAGTACTTC.

This clonotype was found a few times. This chain uses TRBV4-3 with TRBJ2-3; TRBD2 aligns across 8 bases. V dropped 0 bases and J dropped 4; count of bases not matched to a gene: 12. CDR1 LGHNA and CDR2 YSLEER come from the germline V gene. The length of the CDR3 is 18 residues. CDR3 amino acids: CASSQEDGSGTRADTQYF. The CDR3 nucleotides are TGCGCCAGCAGCCAAGAAGACGGTAGCGGGACCCGGGCAGATACGCAGTATTTT.

A few counts support this clonotype. The chain has TRBV29-1 and TRBJ1-1; 8 nucleotides agree with TRBD1. The germline V gene has CDR1 SQVTM and CDR2 ANQGSEA. Losses at the gene ends were 7 bases for V and 6 bases for J; bases not matched to a gene: 7. The CDR3 runs to 12 residues. CDR3 loop: CSAQTGVAEAFF. DNA for the CDR3: TGCAGCGCTCAGACAGGGGTAGCTGAAGCTTTCTTT.

The sample holds many counts of this clonotype. This chain connects TRBV29-1 to TRBJ2-5; D gene ambiguous. The CDR3 covers 12 residues. Germline V CDR1 and CDR2: SQVTM, ANQGSEA. V was shortened by 3 bases and J by 2 bases, with 7 bases between the two germline ends. Written as DNA, the CDR3 is TGCAGCGTTGAGGGCAGTCAAGAGACCCAGTACTTC. Protein: CSVEGSQETQYF.

This clonotype was detected many times. The chain has TRBV2 and TRBJ2-3; 7 bases agree with TRBD2. Germline lookup yields CDR1 SNHLY and CDR2 FYNNEI. There are 15 residues in the CDR3. With V trimmed by 2 bases and J by 4 bases, 6 bases remained unmatched. The CDR3 loop reads CASSELAGDADTQYF. DNA for the CDR3: TGTGCCAGCAGTGAACTTGCGGGGGATGCAGATACGCAGTATTTT.

This chain joins TRBV7-9 and TRBJ1-5; 7 nucleotides match TRBD1. Trimming removed 1 base from V and 0 bases from J; junction bases left unmatched: 3. Germline lookup yields CDR1 SEHNR and CDR2 FQNEAQ (reference sequence). CDR3 length: 16 amino acids. This CDR3 reads CASSLVAGGSNQPQHF. The CDR3 DNA reads as TGTGCCAGCAGCTTAGTGGCAGGGGGTAGCAATCAGCCCCAGCATTTT.

The rearrangement uses TRBV18 and TRBJ2-2; D may correspond to TRBD1 or TRBD2 (5 bases each). CDR1 is KGHSH and CDR2 is LQKENI in the germline V gene. The V gene lost 10 bases and the J gene lost 3 bases, with 15 bases spanning the gap. The CDR3 has 14 amino acids. In nucleotides, the CDR3 is TGTGCCAACTCGGGACCCCAATACACCGGGGAGCTGTTTTTT. It encodes CANSGPQYTGELFF.

In this sample, this clonotype turned up a few times. The chain carries TRBV6-5 and TRBJ2-3; TRBD1 aligns across 7 bases. Germline lookup yields CDR1 MNHEY and CDR2 SVGAGI. The ends lost 4 bases at V and 1 base at J; junction bases unmatched: 11. The CDR3 consists of 17 residues. The CDR3, as DNA: TGTGCCAGCAGTTCCAGCCTTACAGGGGTACGCACAGATACGCAGTATTTT. It yields the protein CASSSSLTGVRTDTQYF.

This clonotype was counted at least ten times. V usage is TRBV29-1 and J usage is TRBJ2-3; D uncertain. The CDR3 extends over 15 amino acids. CDR1 and CDR2 (germline): SQVTM, ANQGSEA. V was shortened by 4 bases and J by 2 bases, with 16 bases between the two germline ends. DNA of the CDR3: TGCAGCGTTGTGCTAATCGACACCTACACAGATACGCAGTATTTT. Translating it yields CSVVLIDTYTDTQYF.

The chain links TRBV3-1 to TRBJ1-5; TRBD1 is a possible D gene (6 bases). Germline CDR1 is LGHDT and CDR2 is YNNKEL (reference sequence). This CDR3 contains 16 residues. The germline V and J ends were trimmed by 1 base and 3 bases, with 13 bases remaining between them. The CDR3 protein is CASSQVPAGDNQPQHF. CDR3 nucleotide sequence: TGTGCCAGCAGCCAAGTCCCTGCAGGGGACAATCAGCCCCAGCATTTT.

For this clonotype: A junction boundary mismatches the germline segment, possibly from a read error. The gene calls are TRBV2 and TRBJ2-5, with a tentative D call TRBD1 (6 bases). The CDR3 consists of 15 residues. Germline lookup yields CDR1 SNHLY and CDR2 FYNNEI. CDR3 DNA sequence: TGTGCCAGCAGTGATGCGACAGGATTAGGAGAGACTCAGTACTTC. This encodes CASSDATGLGETQYF.

Notes on this clonotype: A much larger clone differs from this one at a single base, so this may be a read error. No conserved phenylalanine or tryptophan is present at the end of the CDR3, so a read error is the likely explanation. The chain has TRBV5-1 and TRBJ2-3, with a tentative D call TRBD2 (5 bases). The germline V gene encodes CDR1 SGHRS and CDR2 YFSETQ. The V and J ends lost 0 bases and 0 bases respectively, with 11 bases between them. The CDR3 has 16 residues. DNA for the CDR3: TGCGCCAGCAGCTTGGCTTCTAGCAGAAGCACAGATACGCAGTATTCT. It specifies CASSLASSRSTDTQYS.

V usage is TRBV4-1 and J usage is TRBJ1-6; 8 nucleotides agree with TRBD1. Unmatched junction bases numbered 4, after V lost 1 base and J lost 8 bases. Germline V gene lookup returns CDR1 MGHRA and CDR2 YSYEKL. The CDR3 is 15 residues long. CDR3 protein: CASSQVQGADSPLHF. CDR3 sequence (DNA): TGCGCCAGCAGCCAAGTTCAGGGGGCAGATTCACCCCTCCACTTT.

The J gene is TRBJ2-1, the V gene TRBV20-1, with D possibly matching TRBD2 (6 bases). The V end lost 3 bases, the J end lost 7 bases, and 10 bases lay between the germline ends. CDR1 and CDR2 from the germline V gene are DFQATT and SNEGSKA (reference sequence). This CDR3 has 12 residues. CDR3 residues: CSARDYLNEQFF. CDR3 DNA: TGCAGTGCTAGGGACTATTTGAATGAGCAGTTCTTC.

This chain connects TRBV7-9 to TRBJ2-7, with 11 bases that match TRBD2. V dropped 8 bases and J dropped 1; count of bases not matched to a gene: 13. Germline CDR1 and CDR2: SEHNR and FQNEAQ (reference sequence). The CDR3 length is 17 residues. The CDR3 bases are TGTGCCAGCGGCTCGAAGGGGACTAGCGGTAAATCCTACGAGCAGTACTTC. Translation: CASGSKGTSGKSYEQYF.

This clonotype was detected many times. The chain links TRBV6-5 to TRBJ2-3; 7 nucleotides agree with TRBD2. The CDR3 covers 16 residues. J gave up 5 bases and V 0 bases, and 8 bases lay outside the gene matches. Germline V gene sequence: CDR1 MNHEY, CDR2 SVGAGI. The CDR3 nucleotides read TGTGCCAGCAGTTACTCTCCCGGACTAGGGTTAGATACGCAGTATTTT. Translating it yields CASSYSPGLGLDTQYF.

The V call is TRBV12-2, the J call TRBJ1-2; whether TRBD1, the table's D call, matches the DNA was not checked. TRBV12-2 is an annotated pseudogene. The CDR3 has 14 residues. The DNA of the CDR3 is TGTGCAAGTCGCTTACTTCGGGGGATCTATGGCTACACCTTC. Its translation: CASRLLRGIYGYTF.

This clonotype came up many times. The chain employs TRBV12-3 or TRBV12-4 and TRBJ1-1; 7 bases agree with TRBD1. V dropped 4 bases and J dropped 1; count of bases not matched to a gene: 0. The CDR3 has 13 amino acids. CDR3 residues: CASSWDRNTEAFF. The CDR3 DNA reads as TGTGCCAGCAGTTGGGACAGGAACACTGAAGCTTTCTTT.

This chain joins TRBV15 and TRBJ2-3; 11 bases agree with TRBD2. The CDR3 sequence is 17 residues long. V lost 0 bases and J lost 2; bases outside the gene matches: 4. Per germline, CDR1 LNHNV and CDR2 YYDKDF (reference sequence). The CDR3 reads CATSRDRTSGPTDTQYF. In nucleotides, the CDR3 is TGTGCCACCAGCAGAGATCGGACTAGCGGGCCCACAGATACGCAGTATTTT.

This clonotype was counted many times. The rearrangement joins TRBV19 to TRBJ2-5, with D hard to call. This CDR3 is built from 13 residues. Trimming shortened V by 3 bases and J by 9 bases, and 14 bases separated the two germline ends. Germline CDR1 and CDR2: LNHDA and SQIVND (reference sequence). CDR3 in amino acids: CASSIATSRSQYF. CDR3 DNA: TGTGCCAGTAGTATTGCTACCTCCCGGTCCCAGTACTTC.

A word on this clonotype: The junction departs from the called germline gene at one end, perhaps through a read error. The chain links TRBV12-3 or TRBV12-4 to TRBJ2-7; a possible D gene is TRBD1 (5 bases). The CDR3 has 13 amino acids. The CDR3 DNA reads as TGTGCCAGCAGACAGGACACGACATACGATCAGTACTTC. Translated, it gives CASRQDTTYDQYF.